A single T cell receptor beta chain is shown here with its context. Sequencing used immunoSEQ multiplex PCR; TCRdb keeps in-frame clones, though not all of them. The sample has about 190,000 clones, 70% to 90% seen once; the top ten hold 4% to 6%. The trim removed 5 bases at V and 8 bases at J, leaving 9 bases unmatched. CDR1 and CDR2 (germline): LNHDA, SQIVND (reference sequence). This CDR3 contains 16 residues. The data originate from a study of blood T cell repertoires in COVID-19. Study details: Specimens from acute and convalescent COVID-19 originated in the United States, Italy and Spain. T cells, B-cell-depleted T cells, or PBMCs supplied cDNA or gDNA.

The sample taken for sequencing was peripheral blood. The receptor was isolated from an older woman with active or convalescent COVID-19. V and J are TRBV19 and TRBJ2-1, with 13 positions matching TRBD2. This CDR3 is CASSPTGLAGLDEQFF. CDR3 bases: TGTGCCAGTAGTCCTACGGGACTAGCGGGGCTGGATGAGCAGTTCTTC.